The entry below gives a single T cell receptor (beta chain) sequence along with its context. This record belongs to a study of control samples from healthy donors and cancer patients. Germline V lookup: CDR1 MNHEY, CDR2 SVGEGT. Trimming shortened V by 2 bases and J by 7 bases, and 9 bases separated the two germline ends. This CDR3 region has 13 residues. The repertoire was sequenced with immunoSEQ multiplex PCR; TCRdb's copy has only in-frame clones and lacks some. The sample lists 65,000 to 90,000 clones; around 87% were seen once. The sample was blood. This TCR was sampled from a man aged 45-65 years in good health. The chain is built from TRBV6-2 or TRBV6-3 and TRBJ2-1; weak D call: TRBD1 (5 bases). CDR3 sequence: CASSYGAVNEQFF. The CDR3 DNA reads TGTGCCAGCAGTTACGGGGCAGTGAATGAGCAGTTCTTC.